This T cell receptor beta chain appears in the sequencing data of a study of blood T cell repertoires in COVID-19. Authors' data handling: Amplifying reference gene primers gave estimates of nucleated cell counts. The repertoire was sequenced with immunoSEQ multiplex PCR; TCRdb's copy has only in-frame clones and lacks some. V and J calls and clone size come straight from that table; D and trimming were deduced from the DNA. The table records some 300,000 clones, around 92% of them present only once. Living in 25 or so US areas, the participants were between roughly 18 and 89 years of age. From germline, CDR1 is LNHDA and CDR2 SQIVND (reference sequence). With 4 bases removed from V and 7 bases from J, the gap between germline ends came to 13 bases. This CDR3 has 13 residues.

This clonotype was sampled from a woman younger than 45 who had recovered from COVID-19. The sample taken for sequencing was PBMCs or T cells enriched from blood (not recorded which). The chain links TRBV19 to TRBJ2-5, with TRBD2 as a possible D gene (5 bases). CDR3 DNA: TGTGCCAGTAGTACTGGCCCCGCGGGGACCCAGTACTTC. This codes for CASSTGPAGTQYF.